This T cell receptor beta chain was found in a study of identical twins. This clonotype was seen only a few times. Per germline, CDR1 SGHRS and CDR2 YFSETQ. V lost 0 bases, J lost 0 bases, and 9 bases stayed unmatched. The CDR3 covers 18 residues. Template switching created a universal primer site, and the cDNA included unique molecular identifiers. MiXCR, run by TCRdb on the 5' RACE reads, gives a single entry per CDR3 protein. Of about 250,000 distinct CDR3 sequences in the sample, 7.5% were seen once. The same specimen was also included in a second study, on yellow fever vaccine responses in identical twins.

What was sequenced was CD8+ T cells sorted from blood. The TCR was taken from a woman under 30 in good health. The chain recombines TRBV5-1 with TRBJ2-3, with 8 bases that match TRBD2. CDR3 loop: CASSLVGGGILSTDTQYF. CDR3 coding DNA: TGCGCCAGCAGCTTGGTCGGCGGGGGGATTCTTAGCACAGATACGCAGTATTTT.